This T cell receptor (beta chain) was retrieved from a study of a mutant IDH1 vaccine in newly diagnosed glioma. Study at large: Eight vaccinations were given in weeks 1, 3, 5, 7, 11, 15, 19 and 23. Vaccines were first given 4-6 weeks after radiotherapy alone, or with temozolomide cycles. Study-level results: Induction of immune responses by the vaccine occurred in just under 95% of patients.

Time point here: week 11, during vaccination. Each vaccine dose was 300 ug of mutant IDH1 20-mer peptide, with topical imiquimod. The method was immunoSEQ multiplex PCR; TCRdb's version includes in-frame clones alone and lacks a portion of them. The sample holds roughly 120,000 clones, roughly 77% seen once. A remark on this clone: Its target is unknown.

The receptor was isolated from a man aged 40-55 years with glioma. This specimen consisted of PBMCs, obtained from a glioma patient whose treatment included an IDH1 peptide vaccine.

The CDR3 is CASSLFASGTQYF. CDR3 nucleotides: TGTGCCAGCAGTTTATTTGCCAGCGGCACGCAGTATTTT. The chain links TRBV27 to TRBJ2-3; a possible D gene is TRBD2 (5 bases). Germline lookup yields CDR1 MNHEY and CDR2 SMNVEV (reference sequence). With 1 base removed from V and 9 bases from J, the gap between germline ends came to 11 bases. The CDR3 has 13 residues.